This is a list of T cell receptor beta chains from one sample in a study of brain T cells in children with intractable seizures. The table came from immunoSEQ multiplex PCR; TCRdb's copy has only in-frame clones and leaves some out. The sample has approximately 110,000 clones, 94% seen once. Here the sequenced sample was peripheral blood, taken at surgery. These receptors were obtained from a boy younger than two with hemimegalencephaly and intractable seizures. The conserved cysteine and the conserved F or W are not part of the CDR3 here. A D gene is named only where the DNA matches it firmly. Expanded clones are given a class, and other clones once, few, many or no size at all.

size,D,J,length,V,CDR3
-,TRBD2,TRBJ2-1,13,TRBV11-2,ASSFTGLGGHEQF
-,-,TRBJ2-7,11,TRBV6-5,ASSTRSSYEQY
-,-,TRBJ2-3,9,TRBV20-1,SASQEDTQY
-,-,TRBJ2-2,14,TRBV3-1/TRBV3-2,ASSQERLMGTGELF
-,TRBD1,TRBJ2-2,16,TRBV19,ASRDRAFGGTNTGELF
few,TRBD1,TRBJ1-4,14,TRBV28,ASSITAGGTPEKLF
once,TRBD2,TRBJ2-1,11,TRBV13,ASESGGYNEQF
-,-,TRBJ2-3,14,TRBV28,ASSPAGRGFTDTQY
-,TRBD2,TRBJ2-2,16,TRBV9,ASSVVGTSGRNDGELF
-,TRBD1,TRBJ2-7,15,TRBV19,ASSPIIGTGNSYEQY
-,TRBD2,TRBJ2-7,13,TRBV5-4,ASSPTGGQTYEQY
-,-,TRBJ2-1,13,TRBV11-3,ASRTLPRENNEQF
-,TRBD2,TRBJ2-3,14,TRBV27,ASSLVLAGGTDTQY
few,-,TRBJ1-5,9,TRBV5-1,ASSPLETQH
-,-,TRBJ1-5,9,TRBV6-1,ASSERTDQH
-,TRBD1,TRBJ1-2,11,TRBV7-9,ASSLGQGYGYT
-,TRBD2,TRBJ2-2,14,TRBV7-9,ASSLGGGSNTGELF
-,-,TRBJ1-6,13,TRBV27,ASSSGRAYNSPLH
-,-,TRBJ2-5,13,TRBV5-1,ASSKHSQTGETQY